The 26 T cell receptor beta chains below come from one sample, sequenced in a study of blood T cells in healthy people across ages. It was with a sample-barcoded 5' primer and a J-beta primer mix that a second PCR of about 7 to 12 cycles was run. One entry per CDR3 protein results from TCRdb running MiXCR on the 5' RACE reads. The sample includes approximately 780,000 distinct CDR3 sequences, roughly 25% of them seen just once. These data were also reused for a study on T cells of mothers and their children.

Sequencing input: blood. Every receptor here comes from a boy aged 5-17 years in good health.

There are a few counts of this clonotype. The chain couples TRBV3-1 to TRBJ2-5; 11 positions agree with TRBD2. CDR3 length: 17 amino acids. After removal of 1 base from V and 2 bases from J, the junction contained 6 bases not matched to a gene. Germline V lookup: CDR1 LGHDT, CDR2 YNNKEL (reference sequence). The CDR3 reads CASSQVLAGDRQETQYF. The CDR3 region has the DNA TGTGCCAGCAGCCAAGTACTAGCGGGGGATCGGCAAGAGACCCAGTACTTC.

The chain carries TRBV5-5 and TRBJ2-5, with 7 positions matching TRBD1. Germline CDR1 SGHKS, CDR2 YYEKEE (reference sequence). The CDR3 extends over 15 amino acids. The ends lost 5 bases at V and 0 bases at J; junction bases unmatched: 7. CDR3 in amino acids: CASRATGLYQETQYF. As DNA, the CDR3 is TGTGCCAGCAGGGCGACAGGGCTTTACCAAGAGACCCAGTACTTC.

This clonotype was counted only a few times. The chain uses TRBV15 and TRBJ1-4, with unresolved D. This CDR3 comprises 13 residues. Germline V gene sequence: CDR1 LNHNV, CDR2 YYDKDF (reference sequence). Trimming took 3 bases from V and 8 from J, leaving 10 bases between them. CDR3 loop: CATSRSTEEKLFF. DNA for the CDR3: TGTGCCACCAGCAGGTCGACGGAGGAAAAACTGTTTTTT. The full variable domain, with the rest looked up from reference TRBV15 and TRBJ1-4, is DAMVIQNPRYQVTQFGKPVTLSCSQTLNHNVMYWYQQKSSQAPKLLFHYYDKDFNNEADTPDNFQSRRPNTSFCFLDIRSPGLGDTAMYLCATSRSTEEKLFFGSGTQLSVL.

This clonotype was picked up a small number of times. CDR3 DNA: TGCGCCAGCAGCAACGGGACAGGGGGCCACGAGCAGTACTTC. Translated, it gives CASSNGTGGHEQYF. The genes are TRBV5-1 and TRBJ2-5, with 12 bases that match TRBD1. The J call may be mistaken, given a closer DNA end match to TRBJ2-7. The CDR3 covers 14 residues. Germline V lookup: CDR1 SGHRS, CDR2 YFSETQ.

The chain is built from TRBV29-1 and TRBJ2-7, with unresolved D. Germline loops: CDR1 SQVTM, CDR2 ANQGSEA. The germline V and J ends were trimmed by 7 bases and 5 bases, with 21 bases remaining between them. CDR3 length: 14 residues. The chain's CDR3 is CSAGPGRLVNEQYF. In nucleotides, the CDR3 is TGCAGCGCGGGCCCAGGCAGGTTGGTCAACGAGCAGTACTTC.

This clonotype was seen at least ten times. The chain couples TRBV5-1 to TRBJ2-5; D remains unclear. V was trimmed by 4 bases and J by 1 base, leaving 5 bases between them. The CDR3 is 12 amino acids. Germline V lookup: CDR1 SGHRS, CDR2 YFSETQ. The chain's CDR3 is CASSAFQETQYF. The DNA of the CDR3 is TGCGCCAGCAGCGCGTTCCAAGAGACCCAGTACTTC. Together with reference TRBV5-1 and TRBJ2-5, the CDR3 gives the full variable domain: KAGVTQTPRYLIKTRGQQVTLSCSPISGHRSVSWYQQTPGQGLQFLFEYFSETQRNKGNFPGRFSGRQFSNSRSEMNVSTLELGDSALYLCASSAFQETQYFGPGTRLLVL.

The CDR3 DNA sequence: TGTGCCTCTTCGGACACCAGTTGGGGGGAGCAGTACTTC. It yields the protein CASSDTSWGEQYF. The chain combines TRBV12-3 or TRBV12-4 with TRBJ2-5; tentative D call: TRBD2 (6 bases). The CDR3 runs 13 residues. Trimming cost V 11 bases and J 11 bases, with 24 bases left between them.

The V gene is TRBV6-5, the J gene TRBJ2-7; D is ambiguous. The germline gives CDR1 MNHEY, CDR2 SVGAGI. The CDR3 is made up of 13 amino acids. Between the trimmed V and J ends, which lost 2 bases and 4 bases, there was a span of 9 bases. This CDR3 reads CASSYGVGYEQYF. CDR3 in DNA: TGTGCCAGCAGTTACGGGGTCGGTTACGAGCAGTACTTC.

The chain joins TRBV29-1 to TRBJ2-5; 7 bases line up with TRBD1. Germline CDR1 and CDR2: SQVTM and ANQGSEA. The CDR3 contains 12 residues. V shed 8 bases, J shed 5 bases, and the junction held 8 bases outside the gene matches. The DNA for the CDR3 is TGCAGCTTGACAGGGTTTGAGGAGACCCAGTACTTC. It is translated as CSLTGFEETQYF.

The chain combines TRBV20-1 with TRBJ2-5, with 8 bases identical to TRBD1. The CDR3 is 14 amino acids. V was pared by 6 bases and J by 4 bases, with 10 bases of the junction left unmatched. Germline V gene sequence: CDR1 DFQATT, CDR2 SNEGSKA (reference sequence). CDR3 DNA: TGCAGTGCCTCGCTGGTGACAGGGGCAGAGACCCAGTACTTC. Translated: CSASLVTGAETQYF.

This clonotype occurred a few times. The gene calls are TRBV14 and TRBJ2-1; D is possibly TRBD2 (6 bases). CDR1 is SGHDN and CDR2 is FVKESK in the germline V gene. Trimming cost V 3 bases and J 6 bases, with 18 bases left between them. The CDR3 spans 16 residues. Written as DNA, the CDR3 is TGTGCCAGCAGCCAGTCCGACTGGAGGGGTATCAATGAGCAGTTCTTC. It is translated as CASSQSDWRGINEQFF.

The chain joins TRBV7-3 to TRBJ2-5, with TRBD2 as a possible D gene (6 bases). V lost 2 bases to trimming and J lost 5 bases, with 9 bases between them. The CDR3 runs 13 residues. The germline V gene encodes CDR1 SGHTA and CDR2 FQGTGA. The CDR3 here is CASSLVTSETQYF. CDR3 DNA sequence: TGTGCCAGCAGCTTAGTAACTAGCGAGACCCAGTACTTC. The full variable domain, rest sourced from reference TRBV7-3 and TRBJ2-5, is GAGVSQTPSNKVTEKGKYVELRCDPISGHTALYWYRQSLGQGPEFLIYFQGTGAADDSGLPNDRFFAVRPEGSVSTLKIQRTERGDSAVYLCASSLVTSETQYFGPGTRLLVL.

This clonotype was recorded at least ten times. The chain carries TRBV12-3 or TRBV12-4 and TRBJ2-5; the match to TRBD2 covers 15 bases. The V and J ends lost 7 bases and 5 bases, in that order; junction bases with no gene match: 17. The CDR3 runs 19 residues. As DNA, the CDR3 is TGTGCCAGCACCACTTCTCGGCCGGGACTAGCGGGGGGCTGGGAGACCCAGTACTTC. It specifies CASTTSRPGLAGGWETQYF.

The chain uses TRBV24-1 and TRBJ1-1; D is ambiguous. CDR3 size: 14 residues. The V end lost 2 bases, the J end lost 3 bases, and 9 bases lay between the germline ends. Germline V gene lookup returns CDR1 KGHDR and CDR2 SFDVKD. The CDR3 sequence is CATSDSTAYTEAFF. The CDR3 nucleotides are TGTGCCACCAGTGATTCCACCGCTTACACTGAAGCTTTCTTT.

The genes are TRBV27 and TRBJ2-5, with a tentative D call TRBD2 (6 bases). Germline V lookup: CDR1 MNHEY, CDR2 SMNVEV (reference sequence). The CDR3 runs to 15 residues. V was cut by 5 bases and J by 2 bases, with 15 bases left in between. The CDR3 nucleotides read TGTGCCAGCAGTCCCGGCGTGGGGGGACAAGAGACCCAGTACTTC. Protein sequence: CASSPGVGGQETQYF.

This clonotype was seen more than once but under ten times. The gene calls are TRBV20-1 and TRBJ2-5; 7 positions match TRBD2. The J call may be incorrect, as the DNA end agrees better with TRBJ2-7. The germline V gene encodes CDR1 DFQATT and CDR2 SNEGSKA (reference sequence). The CDR3 is 13 residues long. CDR3 sequence reads: CSAGGLNSYEQYF. Written as DNA, the CDR3 is TGCAGTGCGGGGGGACTAAACTCCTACGAGCAGTACTTC.

V and J are TRBV5-1 and TRBJ2-1; no clear D. Germline CDR1 SGHRS, CDR2 YFSETQ. The CDR3 is 12 residues long. V lost 5 bases and J lost 6, with 9 bases in between. CDR3 bases: TGCGCCAGCAGTAATGACCGCAATGAGCAGTTCTTC. This codes for CASSNDRNEQFF.

There are a few counts of this clonotype. The V and J genes are TRBV6-1 and TRBJ2-6; perhaps TRBD1 as D (6 bases). The CDR3 has 15 amino acids. V was clipped by 6 bases and J by 2 bases, with 11 bases between them. Germline V gene sequence: CDR1 MNHNS, CDR2 SASEGT. CDR3 DNA sequence: TGTGCCAGCAGAAAGGCAGGGGCTGGGGCCAACGTCCTGACTTTC. This codes for CASRKAGAGANVLTF.

The V and J genes are TRBV10-3 and TRBJ2-7; D might be TRBD1 or TRBD2, each matching 6 bases. CDR1 and CDR2 (germline): ENHRY, SYGVKD. The CDR3 has 15 residues. V lost 0 bases, J lost 4 bases, and 13 bases lay in between. The CDR3 reads CAISESRGLPYEQYF. The CDR3 nucleotides read TGTGCCATCAGTGAGTCCCGGGGGCTACCTTACGAGCAGTACTTC.

There are a few counts of this clonotype. V is TRBV9 and J is TRBJ2-3; 10 bases align to TRBD2. This CDR3 is built from 16 residues. The V gene's germline CDR1 is SGDLS and CDR2 YYNGEE. The junction had 8 bases not matched to a gene; V was cut back by 3 bases and J by 4 bases. The CDR3 spells CASSARLAGSADTQYF. The CDR3 nucleotides read TGTGCCAGCAGCGCCAGACTAGCGGGTTCGGCAGATACGCAGTATTTT. The complete variable domain, with remaining parts taken from reference TRBV9 and TRBJ2-3, reads DSGVTQTPKHLITATGQRVTLRCSPRSGDLSVYWYQQSLDQGLQFLIQYYNGEERAKGNILERFSAQQFPDLHSELNLSSLELGDSALYFCASSARLAGSADTQYFGPGTRLTVL.

As to this clonotype: Relative to the germline gene, one junction end is altered; a read error may explain this. J is TRBJ1-6 and V is TRBV27; D remains unclear. The CDR3 contains 12 residues. Germline-derived CDR1 and CDR2 are MNHEY and SMNVEV (reference sequence). CDR3 in DNA: TGTGCCAGCAGTTTATCGGGGAGAGGATGGTACTTT. Translated: CASSLSGRGWYF.

The chain links TRBV6-1 to TRBJ2-7, with TRBD1 identical over 7 bases. The V gene's germline CDR1 is MNHNS and CDR2 SASEGT. The CDR3 is 15 residues long. V shed 6 bases and J 5 bases; nucleotides not matched to a gene: 13. CDR3 sequence: CASRPKGGPRHEQYF. The CDR3 DNA sequence: TGTGCCAGCAGGCCAAAAGGGGGCCCCAGGCACGAGCAGTACTTC.

This clonotype was detected only a few times. The chain joins TRBV5-1 to TRBJ1-1, with D possibly TRBD1 on 5 matching bases. The CDR3 is 15 amino acids. V lost 6 bases, J lost 3 bases, and 18 bases lay in between. Germline CDR1 and CDR2: SGHRS and YFSETQ. CDR3 sequence: CASTHEAGRDTEAFF. In nucleotides, the CDR3 is TGCGCCAGCACTCACGAGGCAGGGCGCGACACTGAAGCTTTCTTT.

The table lists this clonotype with a count of one. CDR3 protein: CATLFDLGQGNNEQFF. The CDR3 DNA is TGTGCCACCCTTTTTGATTTGGGACAGGGGAACAATGAGCAGTTCTTC. V and J are TRBV2 and TRBJ2-1; 10 bases map to TRBD1. Per germline, CDR1 SNHLY and CDR2 FYNNEI. After removal of 10 bases from V and 5 bases from J, the junction contained 14 bases not matched to a gene. The CDR3 is 16 amino acids.

The rearrangement joins TRBV9 to TRBJ2-7; D unresolved. The CDR3 is made up of 15 amino acids. Germline V gene sequence: CDR1 SGDLS, CDR2 YYNGEE. The ends were cut back, 3 bases at V and 3 bases at J, with 16 bases in the middle. CDR3 region: CASSGGPGFVYEQYF. CDR3 nucleotide sequence: TGTGCCAGCAGCGGTGGCCCCGGGTTCGTCTACGAGCAGTACTTC. Full variable domain (missing parts from reference TRBV9 and TRBJ2-7): DSGVTQTPKHLITATGQRVTLRCSPRSGDLSVYWYQQSLDQGLQFLIQYYNGEERAKGNILERFSAQQFPDLHSELNLSSLELGDSALYFCASSGGPGFVYEQYFGPGTRLTVT.

The gene calls are TRBV6-5 and TRBJ2-5; the D is unclear. The DNA end favors TRBJ2-1, so the J call may be wrong. CDR1 and CDR2 (germline): MNHEY, SVGAGI. This CDR3 is 15 amino acids long. Here the CDR3 DNA reads TGTGCCAGCAGTTACTGGGCCGACACCGGCTATGAGCAGTTCTTC. Protein: CASSYWADTGYEQFF.